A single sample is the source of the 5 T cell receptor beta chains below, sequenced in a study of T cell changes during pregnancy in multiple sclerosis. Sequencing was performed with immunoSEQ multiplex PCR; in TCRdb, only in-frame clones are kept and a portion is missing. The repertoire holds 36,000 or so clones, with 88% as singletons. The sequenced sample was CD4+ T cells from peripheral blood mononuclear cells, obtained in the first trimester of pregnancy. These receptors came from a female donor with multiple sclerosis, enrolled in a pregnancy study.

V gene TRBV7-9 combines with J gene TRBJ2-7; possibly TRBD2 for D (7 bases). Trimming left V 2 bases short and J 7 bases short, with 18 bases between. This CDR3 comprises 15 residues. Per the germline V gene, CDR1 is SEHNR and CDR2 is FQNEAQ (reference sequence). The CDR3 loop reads CASSLSTGGHREQYF. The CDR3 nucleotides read TGTGCCAGCAGCTTATCAACGGGGGGCCACCGGGAGCAGTACTTC.

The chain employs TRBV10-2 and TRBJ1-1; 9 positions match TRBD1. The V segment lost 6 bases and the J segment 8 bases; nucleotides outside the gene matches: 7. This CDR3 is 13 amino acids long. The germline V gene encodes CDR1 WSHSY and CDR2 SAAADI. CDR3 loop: CASSGTGLSEAFF. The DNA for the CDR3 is TGCGCCAGCAGCGGGACAGGGTTGAGCGAAGCTTTCTTT.

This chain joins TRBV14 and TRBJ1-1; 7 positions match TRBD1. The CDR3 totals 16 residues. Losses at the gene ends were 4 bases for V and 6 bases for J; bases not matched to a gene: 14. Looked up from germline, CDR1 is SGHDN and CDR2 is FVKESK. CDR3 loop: CASSRTWSRDSSEAFF. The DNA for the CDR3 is TGTGCCAGCAGCCGAACCTGGTCCCGGGACAGTTCTGAAGCTTTCTTT.

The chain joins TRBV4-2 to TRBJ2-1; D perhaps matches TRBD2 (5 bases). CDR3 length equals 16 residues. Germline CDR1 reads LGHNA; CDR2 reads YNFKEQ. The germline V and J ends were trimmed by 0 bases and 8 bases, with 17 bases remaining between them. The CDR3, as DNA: TGTGCCAGCAGCCAAGAACCTTCGGGGTTCGCACATGAGCAGTTCTTC. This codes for CASSQEPSGFAHEQFF.

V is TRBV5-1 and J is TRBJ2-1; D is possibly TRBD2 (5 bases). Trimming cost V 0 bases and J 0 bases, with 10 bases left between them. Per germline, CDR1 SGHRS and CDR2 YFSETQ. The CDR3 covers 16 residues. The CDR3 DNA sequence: TGCGCCAGCAGCTTGGCCGGTGGGAGCTCCTACAATGAGCAGTTCTTC. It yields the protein CASSLAGGSSYNEQFF.